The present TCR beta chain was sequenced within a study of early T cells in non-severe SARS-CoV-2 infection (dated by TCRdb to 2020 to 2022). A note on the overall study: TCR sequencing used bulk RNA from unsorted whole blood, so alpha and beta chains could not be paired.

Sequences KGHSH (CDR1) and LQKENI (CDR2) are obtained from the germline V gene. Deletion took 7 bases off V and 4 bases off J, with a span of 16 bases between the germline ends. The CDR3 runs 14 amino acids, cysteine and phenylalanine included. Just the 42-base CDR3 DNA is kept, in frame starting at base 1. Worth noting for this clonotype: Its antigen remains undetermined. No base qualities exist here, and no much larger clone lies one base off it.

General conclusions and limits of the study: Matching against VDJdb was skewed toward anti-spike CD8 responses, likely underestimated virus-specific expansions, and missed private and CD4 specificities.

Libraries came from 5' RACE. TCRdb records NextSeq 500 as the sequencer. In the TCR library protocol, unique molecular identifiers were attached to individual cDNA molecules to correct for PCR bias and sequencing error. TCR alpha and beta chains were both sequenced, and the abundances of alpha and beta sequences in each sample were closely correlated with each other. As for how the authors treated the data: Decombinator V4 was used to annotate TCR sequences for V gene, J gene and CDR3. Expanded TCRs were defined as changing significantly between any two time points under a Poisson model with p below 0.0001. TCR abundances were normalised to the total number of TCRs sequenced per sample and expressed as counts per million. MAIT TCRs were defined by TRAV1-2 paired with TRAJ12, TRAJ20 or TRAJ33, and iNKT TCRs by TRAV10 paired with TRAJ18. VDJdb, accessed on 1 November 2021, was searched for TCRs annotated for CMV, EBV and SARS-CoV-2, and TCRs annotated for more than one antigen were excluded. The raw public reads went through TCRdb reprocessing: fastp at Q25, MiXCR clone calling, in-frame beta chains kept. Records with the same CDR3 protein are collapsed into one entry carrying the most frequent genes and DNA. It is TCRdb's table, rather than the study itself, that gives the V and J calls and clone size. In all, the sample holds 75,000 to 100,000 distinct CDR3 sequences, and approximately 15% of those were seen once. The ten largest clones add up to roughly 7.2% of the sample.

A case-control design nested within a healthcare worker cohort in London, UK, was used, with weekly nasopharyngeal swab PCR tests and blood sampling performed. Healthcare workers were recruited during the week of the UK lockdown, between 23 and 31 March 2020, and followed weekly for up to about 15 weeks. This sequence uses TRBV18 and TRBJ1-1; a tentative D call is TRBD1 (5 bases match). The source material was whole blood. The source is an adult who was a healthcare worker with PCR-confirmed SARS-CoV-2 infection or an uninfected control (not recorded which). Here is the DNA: TGTGCCAGCTGTCTGATGGGGGTCTCCACTGAAGCTTTCTTT. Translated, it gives CASCLMGVSTEAFF.